This T cell receptor (beta chain) was recovered during a study of blood T cell repertoires in COVID-19. At the level of the study: Sites across the United States, Italy and Spain contributed samples from acute and convalescent COVID-19. T cells, B-cell-depleted T cells, or PBMCs supplied cDNA or gDNA.

The CDR3 has 14 amino acids. V shed 6 bases, J shed 3 bases, and the junction held 3 bases outside the gene matches. Germline lookup yields CDR1 MNHEY and CDR2 SVGEGT. Per the original data handling: Estimates of nucleated cell counts were drawn from the amplification of reference gene primers. Profiling relied on immunoSEQ multiplex PCR, and the TCRdb table lists in-frame clones only, not all of them. That table supplies the V and J calls and clone size; D and trimming were determined from the DNA. This sample has some 73,000 clones, with 80% to 95% found just once. The sequenced material came from peripheral blood. The chain links TRBV6-2 or TRBV6-3 to TRBJ2-5; 11 bases align to TRBD2. The receptor was isolated from a human donor in a cohort sampled during active COVID-19. CDR3 nucleotides: TGTGCCAGCAGCAAGACTAGCGGGAAAGAGACCCAGTACTTC. The encoded protein is CASSKTSGKETQYF.